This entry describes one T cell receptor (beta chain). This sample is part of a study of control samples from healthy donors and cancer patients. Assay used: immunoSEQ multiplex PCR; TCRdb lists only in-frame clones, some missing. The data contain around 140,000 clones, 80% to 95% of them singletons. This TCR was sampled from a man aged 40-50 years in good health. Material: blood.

CDR3: CASSASGGVVETQYF. Here the CDR3 DNA reads TGTGCCAGCAGTGCTAGCGGGGGGGTAGTGGAGACCCAGTACTTC. The chain employs TRBV2 and TRBJ2-5, with 12 bases fitting TRBD2. CDR3 length equals 15 residues. J was trimmed by 5 bases and V by 4 bases; bases with no gene match: 5. Germline V gives CDR1 SNHLY, CDR2 FYNNEI.